The 29 T cell receptor beta chains in this list originate from one sample, sequenced in a study of identical twins. TCRdb processed the 5' RACE reads anew with MiXCR; each CDR3 protein has one entry. The table lists some 1,600,000 distinct CDR3 sequences, under 35% of them singletons. Specimen: cord blood. Receptors were obtained from a newborn girl in good health.

This clonotype was counted a few times. The chain uses TRBV6-1 and TRBJ2-5; 7 nucleotides agree with TRBD2. Germline V gene sequence: CDR1 MNHNS, CDR2 SASEGT. With 8 bases clipped from V and 4 bases from J, the junction kept 7 bases outside the gene matches. CDR3 length: 13 amino acids. The CDR3 region is CASCRVAGETQYF. CDR3 coding DNA: TGTGCCAGCTGTCGGGTAGCGGGAGAGACCCAGTACTTC.

The rearrangement links TRBV21-1 to TRBJ1-1; the DNA was not compared with TRBD1, the D call given in the table. TRBV21-1 is a pseudogene segment. This CDR3 comprises 15 residues. The CDR3 DNA reads as TGTGCCAGCAGCAAAGTCGGGACAATGAACACTGAAGCTTTCTTT. Translated, it gives CASSKVGTMNTEAFF.

This clonotype appeared a few times. V usage is TRBV4-2 and J usage is TRBJ2-3; D may correspond to TRBD1 or TRBD2 (7 bases each). The CDR3 contains 19 residues. V was clipped by 2 bases and J by 0 bases, with 21 bases between them. Germline CDR1 LGHNA, CDR2 YNFKEQ. The CDR3 DNA follows: TGTGCCAGCAGCCAACCCGGGGGGCTAAGGGACAGAAGCACAGATACGCAGTATTTT. Residues: CASSQPGGLRDRSTDTQYF.

This clonotype has just a few counts. The chain employs TRBV27 and TRBJ2-1; D is perhaps TRBD1 or TRBD2 (5 bases each). Germline values: CDR1 MNHEY, CDR2 SMNVEV (reference sequence). This CDR3 comprises 15 residues. Trimming stripped 1 base from V and 1 base from J, with 8 bases between. The CDR3 DNA reads TGTGCCAGCAGTTTATACAGGACTTCCTACAATGAGCAGTTCTTC. Encoded protein: CASSLYRTSYNEQFF.

The chain employs TRBV9 and TRBJ1-2; D is uncertain. The germline V and J ends were trimmed by 0 bases and 0 bases, with 9 bases remaining between them. The length of the CDR3 is 15 residues. Germline-derived CDR1 and CDR2 are SGDLS and YYNGEE. The CDR3 bases are TGTGCCAGCAGCGTAGCTGGCAGAGCTAACTATGGCTACACCTTC. It codes for CASSVAGRANYGYTF.

The table lists this clonotype with a few counts. V is TRBV20-1 and J is TRBJ1-6, with TRBD1 identical over 11 bases. The V gene end was trimmed by 5 bases and the J gene end by 10 bases; junction bases not matched to a gene: 7. Per the germline V gene, CDR1 is DFQATT and CDR2 is SNEGSKA (reference sequence). This CDR3 region has 14 residues. The CDR3 nucleotides read TGCAGTGCTCAGGACAGGGGGCGAGGGTCACCCCTCCACTTT. Protein: CSAQDRGRGSPLHF.

This rearrangement joins TRBV4-2 to TRBJ1-5; D ambiguous. CDR1 and CDR2 (germline): LGHNA, YNFKEQ. CDR3 size: 14 residues. V gave up 4 bases and J gave up 3 bases, with 10 bases separating them. This CDR3 is CASSRSDSNQPQHF. Written as DNA, the CDR3 is TGTGCCAGCAGCCGATCGGACTCCAATCAGCCCCAGCATTTT.

This clonotype turned up a few times. The V gene is TRBV6-1, the J gene TRBJ2-7, with 7 bases fitting TRBD1. V gave up 2 bases and J gave up 0 bases; unmatched junction bases: 4. Germline V lookup: CDR1 MNHNS, CDR2 SASEGT. The CDR3 is made up of 15 amino acids. Written as DNA, the CDR3 is TGTGCCAGCAGTGAAAAAGGGGGCGCCTCCTACGAGCAGTACTTC. Translation gives CASSEKGGASYEQYF.

This clonotype showed up just a few times. This chain links TRBV2 with TRBJ2-3; D may match TRBD1 or TRBD2 (5 bases each). Germline-derived CDR1 and CDR2 are SNHLY and FYNNEI. The CDR3 is made up of 15 amino acids. Trimming took 8 bases from V and 0 from J, leaving 15 bases between them. For the CDR3, the DNA is TGTGCCAGCCCCGGGACCACGCCTAGCACAGATACGCAGTATTTT. Translating it yields CASPGTTPSTDTQYF.

The rearrangement links TRBV3-1 to TRBJ1-2, with D unresolved. V lost 0 bases, J lost 4 bases, and 12 bases lay in between. CDR1 is LGHDT, CDR2 YNNKEL, per germline (reference sequence). The length of the CDR3 is 15 residues. The CDR3 loop reads CASSQDLNLLYGYTF. The CDR3, as DNA: TGTGCCAGCAGCCAAGATCTAAACCTCCTCTATGGCTACACCTTC.

As to this clonotype: Being one base from a much bigger clone, this may be a read error. The chain links TRBV29-1 to TRBJ2-3; 8 bases are shared with TRBD2. The CDR3 totals 17 residues. Germline values: CDR1 SQVTM, CDR2 ANQGSEA. V shed 5 bases, J shed 5 bases, and the junction held 18 bases outside the gene matches. CDR3 sequence reads: CSVPAGTRSLPIDTQYF. The CDR3 coding sequence is TGCAGCGTTCCAGCCGGGACTAGGTCCCTACCTATAGATACGCAGTATTTT.

This clonotype was seen more than once but under ten times. This rearrangement joins TRBV20-1 to TRBJ2-7; D gene uncertain. Germline lookup yields CDR1 DFQATT and CDR2 SNEGSKA (reference sequence). The CDR3 sequence is 17 residues long. V lost 1 base to trimming and J lost 3 bases, with 22 bases between them. The CDR3 loop is CSARVPLLPSVYYEQYF. CDR3 coding DNA: TGCAGTGCTAGAGTCCCACTTCTTCCGAGTGTCTACTACGAGCAGTACTTC.

V and J are TRBV5-5 and TRBJ1-5; 7 nucleotides align to TRBD1. Trimming at V came to 4 bases and at J to 2 bases, leaving 9 bases not matched to a gene. Germline values: CDR1 SGHKS, CDR2 YYEKEE (reference sequence). The CDR3 extends over 16 amino acids. This CDR3 is CASSPTPDRGNQPQHF. The CDR3 region has the DNA TGTGCCAGCAGCCCCACGCCAGACAGGGGCAATCAGCCCCAGCATTTT. The full variable domain, its missing parts supplied by reference TRBV5-5 and TRBJ1-5, is DAGVTQSPTHLIKTRGQQVTLRCSPISGHKSVSWYQQVLGQGPQFIFQYYEKEERGRGNFPDRFSARQFPNYSSELNVNALLLGDSALYLCASSPTPDRGNQPQHFGDGTRLSIL.

This clonotype was seen a few times. The chain uses TRBV4-2 and TRBJ1-3; no reliable D call. V shed 1 base and J shed 0 bases, with 10 bases lying between them. Germline values: CDR1 LGHNA, CDR2 YNFKEQ. CDR3 length equals 16 residues. The CDR3 region is CASSQAAGSSGNTIYF. CDR3 sequence (DNA): TGTGCCAGCAGCCAAGCAGCCGGGAGCTCTGGAAACACCATATATTTT.

The sample holds a few counts of this clonotype. The gene calls are TRBV5-5 and TRBJ2-1; tentative D call: TRBD2 (6 bases). Germline V gene data show CDR1 as SGHKS and CDR2 as YYEKEE (reference sequence). Trimming took off 2 bases at V and 0 bases at J, with 15 bases between the two ends. There are 17 residues in the CDR3. The CDR3 DNA reads as TGTGCCAGCAGCTTCTCCCTAGCGCAGAGCTCCTACAATGAGCAGTTCTTC. Its protein is CASSFSLAQSSYNEQFF.

The genes are TRBV20-1 and TRBJ1-1; no clear D. The germline gives CDR1 DFQATT, CDR2 SNEGSKA (reference sequence). Trimming shortened V by 2 bases and J by 1 base, and 11 bases separated the two germline ends. The CDR3 is 14 residues long. Written as DNA, the CDR3 is TGCAGTGCTAGATTAGGAGCCTCGAACACTGAAGCTTTCTTT. Translated, it gives CSARLGASNTEAFF.

This clonotype was seen once. The genes are TRBV27 and TRBJ2-7, with 9 bases fitting TRBD1. Germline-derived CDR1 and CDR2 are MNHEY and SMNVEV (reference sequence). This CDR3 contains 12 residues. CDR3 sequence reads: CVTWDRAYEQYF. In nucleotides, the CDR3 is TGTGTCACCTGGGACAGGGCTTACGAGCAGTACTTC.

The chain joins TRBV20-1 to TRBJ1-2; possible D gene TRBD1, 5 bases. Germline assignment: CDR1 DFQATT and CDR2 SNEGSKA (reference sequence). The length of the CDR3 is 14 residues. The V gene lost 2 bases and the J gene lost 0 bases, with 10 bases spanning the gap. The CDR3 DNA reads TGCAGTGCTAGATCCCAGGGAGCTAACTATGGCTACACCTTC. It codes for CSARSQGANYGYTF.

J is TRBJ2-1 and V is TRBV20-1; 7 positions match TRBD2. The DNA end is a closer match to TRBJ2-7, so the J assignment may be wrong. The germline gives CDR1 DFQATT, CDR2 SNEGSKA (reference sequence). CDR3 length: 17 residues. The CDR3 DNA sequence: TGCAGTGCTAGGGGAGTTAAGCGGGGCGGCTCCTACAATGAGCAGTACTTC. Its translation is CSARGVKRGGSYNEQYF.

This clonotype was recorded many times. CDR3 residues: CASSPQIGYEQYF. DNA of the CDR3: TGTGCCAGCAGCCCACAAATAGGCTACGAGCAGTACTTC. This sequence joins TRBV7-2 and TRBJ2-7; D gene ambiguous. This CDR3 is 13 amino acids long. V was pared by 5 bases and J by 3 bases, with 11 bases between. CDR1 SGHTA and CDR2 FQGNSA come from the germline V gene.

This clonotype came up a few times. This chain joins TRBV12-3 or TRBV12-4 and TRBJ2-5; D remains unclear. The germline V and J ends were trimmed by 3 bases and 11 bases, with 16 bases remaining between them. This CDR3 is built from 13 residues. This chain's CDR3 is CASSFPDHNEQYF. In DNA, the CDR3 is TGTGCCAGCAGTTTCCCGGACCACAATGAGCAGTACTTC.

This clonotype has just one count. The rearrangement joins TRBV2 to TRBJ2-3; D gene ambiguous. The germline gives CDR1 SNHLY, CDR2 FYNNEI. This CDR3 is built from 12 residues. With 7 bases removed from V and 3 bases from J, the gap between germline ends came to 8 bases. DNA of the CDR3: TGTGCCAGCACCAGGCTTACAGATACGCAGTATTTT. Its protein is CASTRLTDTQYF.

This chain links TRBV29-1 with TRBJ2-7, with TRBD1 identical over 8 bases. Germline-derived CDR1 and CDR2 are SQVTM and ANQGSEA. Unmatched junction bases numbered 8, after V lost 6 bases and J lost 4 bases. The CDR3 runs 13 residues. The CDR3 DNA reads TGCAGCGTCCCCGGCAGGGGGCGATACGAGCAGTACTTC. This translates into CSVPGRGRYEQYF.

In its sample, this clonotype was seen a few times. The chain uses TRBV12-3 or TRBV12-4 and TRBJ2-1; D perhaps matches TRBD2 (5 bases). The CDR3 extends over 12 amino acids. The V and J ends lost 8 bases and 5 bases respectively, with 10 bases between them. The CDR3: CASRLAHNEQFF. DNA for the CDR3: TGTGCCAGCCGGCTAGCACACAATGAGCAGTTCTTC.

This clonotype was counted between two and nine times. Written as DNA, the CDR3 is TGTGCCATCAGCAACGCTGACAGGGCCCACACTGAAGCTTTCTTT. This sequence encodes CAISNADRAHTEAFF. V and J are TRBV10-3 and TRBJ1-1, with 7 bases identical to TRBD1. The ends lost 6 bases at V and 3 bases at J; junction bases unmatched: 10. The germline V gene has CDR1 ENHRY and CDR2 SYGVKD. The CDR3 spans 15 residues.

The V gene is TRBV18, the J gene TRBJ1-5, with a weak D call TRBD1 (6 bases). The V gene's germline CDR1 is KGHSH and CDR2 LQKENI. Trimming removed 2 bases at V and 4 bases at J, with 9 bases between. The CDR3 is 14 amino acids. The CDR3 DNA sequence: TGTGCCAGCTCACCAGCGGGACAAAATCAGCCCCAGCATTTT. This gives the protein CASSPAGQNQPQHF.

In its sample, this clonotype was seen a few times. V and J are TRBV5-1 and TRBJ1-1; D gene uncertain. This CDR3 comprises 13 residues. The germline gives CDR1 SGHRS, CDR2 YFSETQ. The V gene lost 4 bases and the J gene lost 4 bases, with 11 bases spanning the gap. CDR3 loop: CASSAPGGTEAFF. The CDR3 DNA reads TGCGCCAGCAGCGCCCCTGGTGGCACTGAAGCTTTCTTT.

The table lists this clonotype with many counts. The junction differs from germline at one of its ends, possibly a read error. This sequence joins TRBV5-1 and TRBJ1-4, with TRBD1 as a possible D gene (5 bases). CDR1 is SGHRS, CDR2 YFSETQ, per germline. CDR3 size: 13 residues. In nucleotides, the CDR3 is TGTGCCAGCAGTTCGGGGCAAGGTGAAAAACTGTTTTTT. Translating it yields CASSSGQGEKLFF.

In regard to this clonotype: Since a much larger clone is just one base distant, this may be a read error. The chain is built from TRBV10-3 and TRBJ2-2; D is perhaps TRBD1 (6 bases). The V end was cut by 6 bases, the J end by 1 base, with 6 bases between. CDR3 length: 13 residues. CDR1 and CDR2 from the germline V gene are ENHRY and SYGVKD. The DNA of the CDR3 is TGTGCCATCAGGACAGGGAACACCGGGGAGCTGTTTTTT. Residues: CAIRTGNTGELFF.